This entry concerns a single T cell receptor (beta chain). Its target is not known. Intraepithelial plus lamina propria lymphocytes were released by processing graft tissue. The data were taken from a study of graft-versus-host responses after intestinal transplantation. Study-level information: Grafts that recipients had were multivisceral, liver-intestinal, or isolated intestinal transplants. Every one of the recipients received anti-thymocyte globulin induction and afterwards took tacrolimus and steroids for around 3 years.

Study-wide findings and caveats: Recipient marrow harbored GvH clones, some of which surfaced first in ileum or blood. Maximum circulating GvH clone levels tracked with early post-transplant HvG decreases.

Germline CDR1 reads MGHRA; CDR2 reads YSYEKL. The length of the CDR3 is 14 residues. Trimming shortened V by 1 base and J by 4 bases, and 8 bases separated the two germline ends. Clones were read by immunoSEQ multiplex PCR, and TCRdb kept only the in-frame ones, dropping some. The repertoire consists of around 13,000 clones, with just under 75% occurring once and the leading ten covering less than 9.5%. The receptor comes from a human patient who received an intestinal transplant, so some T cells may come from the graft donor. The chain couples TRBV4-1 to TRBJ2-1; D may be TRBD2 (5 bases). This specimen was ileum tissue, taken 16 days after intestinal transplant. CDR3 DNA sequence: TGCGCCAGCAGCCAAGGGGAGCCTTACAATGAGCAGTTCTTC. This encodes CASSQGEPYNEQFF.